The rows below give T cell receptor beta chains drawn from one sample of a study of OX40 agonist ivuxolimab in advanced cancers. Some clones are missing from TCRdb's copy, which holds only in-frame ones; the method was immunoSEQ multiplex PCR. The sample has 55,000 to 70,000 clones; about 83% are singletons. The sequences come from CD4+ or CD8+ T cells sorted from blood, collected in a trial of the OX40 agonist ivuxolimab. The receptors here all came from an adult with an advanced solid tumor such as melanoma, head and neck, liver or kidney cancer. The CDR3 runs from the conserved cysteine through the conserved F or W. Fields, in order: clone size, J gene, V gene, CDR3 protein. Only part of the rows carry a size: once, few, many, or a class if the clone is expanded.

size: .; J: TRBJ1-1; V: TRBV7-9; CDR3: CASSLQGNTEAFF
size: .; J: TRBJ2-1; V: TRBV28; CDR3: CASSSRAVNEQFF
size: .; J: TRBJ2-3; V: TRBV13; CDR3: CASSDLFTDTQYF
size: .; J: TRBJ1-4; V: TRBV6-1; CDR3: CASSETTRWDEKLFF
size: .; J: TRBJ2-7; V: TRBV11-2; CDR3: CASSLRDRPEAF
size: .; J: TRBJ1-1; V: TRBV28; CDR3: CASSKGELLMNTEAFF
size: .; J: TRBJ2-1; V: TRBV7-3; CDR3: CASSLTSGGVNEQFF
size: .; J: TRBJ2-1; V: TRBV4-1; CDR3: CASSQDAGLAGESEQFF
size: .; J: TRBJ2-5; V: TRBV4-1; CDR3: CASSQDSAGGRTQYF
size: .; J: TRBJ2-5; V: TRBV6-6; CDR3: CASSGGEETQYF
size: .; J: TRBJ2-2; V: TRBV7-6; CDR3: CASSWTGGDTGELFF
size: .; J: TRBJ2-7; V: TRBV30; CDR3: CAWRSSSLYEQYF
size: .; J: TRBJ1-4; V: TRBV28; CDR3: CASASTNEKLFF
size: .; J: TRBJ2-7; V: TRBV19; CDR3: CASSISGSTGAYEQYF
size: .; J: TRBJ1-2; V: TRBV29-1; CDR3: CSVPIPGGDGYTF
size: .; J: TRBJ1-4; V: TRBV2; CDR3: CASRADRGGEKLFF
size: .; J: TRBJ2-5; V: TRBV6-5; CDR3: CASSLLAGGPKTQYF
size: once; J: TRBJ2-7; V: TRBV18; CDR3: CASSPPTGTLYEQYF
size: .; J: TRBJ2-5; V: TRBV18; CDR3: CASSPRGARGTQYF
size: once; J: TRBJ1-4; V: TRBV6-1; CDR3: CASSEERGEKLFF